This T cell receptor (beta chain) was documented in a study of PD-1 blockade in mismatch repair-deficient tumors. TCRdb's table, derived via immunoSEQ multiplex PCR, lists solely in-frame clones and lacks some. This sample has roughly 120,000 clones; about nine tenths occur once, and the top ten carry about an eighth. Mismatch repair deficiency was confirmed in all patients, by PCR or immunohistochemistry. TCRs were sequenced from a few patients responding to pembrolizumab. Germline values: CDR1 MNHEY, CDR2 SVGAGI. The CDR3 consists of 15 residues. V was trimmed by 6 bases and J by 3 bases, leaving 15 bases between them.

V and J are TRBV6-5 and TRBJ1-5; no definite D call. This TCR was sampled from an adult with mismatch repair-deficient cancer. This specimen consisted of peripheral blood, obtained approximately 73 weeks after starting pembrolizumab. In DNA form, the CDR3 reads TGTGCCAGCAGGCTATCAGAGAAATCCAATCAGCCCCAGCATTTT. It yields the protein CASRLSEKSNQPQHF.